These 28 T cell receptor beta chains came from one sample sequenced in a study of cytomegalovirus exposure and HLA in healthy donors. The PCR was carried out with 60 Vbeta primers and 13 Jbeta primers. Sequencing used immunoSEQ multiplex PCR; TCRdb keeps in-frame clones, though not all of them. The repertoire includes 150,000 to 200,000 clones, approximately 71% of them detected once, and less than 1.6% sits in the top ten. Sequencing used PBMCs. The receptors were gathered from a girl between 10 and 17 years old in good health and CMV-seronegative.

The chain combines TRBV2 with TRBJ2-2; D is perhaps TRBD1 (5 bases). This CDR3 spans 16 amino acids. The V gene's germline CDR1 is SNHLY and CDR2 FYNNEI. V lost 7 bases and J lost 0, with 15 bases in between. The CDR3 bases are TGTGCCAGCACCCCGTTGACAGACCCGAACACCGGGGAGCTGTTTTTT. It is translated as CASTPLTDPNTGELFF.

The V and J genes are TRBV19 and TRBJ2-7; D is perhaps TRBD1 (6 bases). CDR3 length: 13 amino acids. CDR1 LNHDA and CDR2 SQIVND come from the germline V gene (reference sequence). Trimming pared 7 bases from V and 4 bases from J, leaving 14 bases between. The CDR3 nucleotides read TGTGCCAGTAAAGGGCAGGGGTTATACGAGCAGTACTTC. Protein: CASKGQGLYEQYF.

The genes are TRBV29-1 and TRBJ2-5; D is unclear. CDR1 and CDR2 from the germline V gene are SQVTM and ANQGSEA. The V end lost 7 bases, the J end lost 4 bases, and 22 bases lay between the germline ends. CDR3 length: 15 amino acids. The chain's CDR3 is CSANPRDSPGETQYF. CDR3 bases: TGCAGCGCCAATCCCCGAGATTCACCCGGAGAGACCCAGTACTTC.

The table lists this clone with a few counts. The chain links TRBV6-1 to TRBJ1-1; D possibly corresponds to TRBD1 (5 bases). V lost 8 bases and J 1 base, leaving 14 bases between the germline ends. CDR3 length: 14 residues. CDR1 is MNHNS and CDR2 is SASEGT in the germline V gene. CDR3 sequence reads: CASRNAGGNTEAFF. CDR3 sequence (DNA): TGTGCCAGCCGAAACGCCGGGGGGAACACTGAAGCTTTCTTT.

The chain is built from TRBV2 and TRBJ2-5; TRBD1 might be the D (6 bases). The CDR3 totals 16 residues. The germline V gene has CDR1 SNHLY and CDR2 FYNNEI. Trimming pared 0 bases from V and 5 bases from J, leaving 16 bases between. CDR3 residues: CASSEAPTLDSETQYF. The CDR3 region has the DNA TGTGCCAGCAGTGAAGCGCCAACTCTGGACAGTGAGACCCAGTACTTC.

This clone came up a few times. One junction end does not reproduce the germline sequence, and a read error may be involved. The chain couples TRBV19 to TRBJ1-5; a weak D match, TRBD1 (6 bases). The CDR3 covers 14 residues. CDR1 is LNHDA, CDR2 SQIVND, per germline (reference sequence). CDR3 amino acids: CASTWAGVDQPQHF. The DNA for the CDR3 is TGTGCCAGTACGTGGGCAGGGGTGGATCAACCCCAGCATTTT.

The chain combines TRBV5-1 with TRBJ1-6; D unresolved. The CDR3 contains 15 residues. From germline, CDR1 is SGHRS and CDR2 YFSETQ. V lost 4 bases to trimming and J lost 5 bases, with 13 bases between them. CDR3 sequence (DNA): TGCGCCAGCAGCGAAGGGAGGTTGAATAATTCACCCCTCCACTTT. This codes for CASSEGRLNNSPLHF.

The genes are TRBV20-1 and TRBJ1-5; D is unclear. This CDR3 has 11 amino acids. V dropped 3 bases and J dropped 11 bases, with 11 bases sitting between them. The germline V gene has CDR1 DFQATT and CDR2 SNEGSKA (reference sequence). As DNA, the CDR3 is TGCAGTGCTAGTACCGAAGAGGCCCAGCATTTT. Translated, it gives CSASTEEAQHF.

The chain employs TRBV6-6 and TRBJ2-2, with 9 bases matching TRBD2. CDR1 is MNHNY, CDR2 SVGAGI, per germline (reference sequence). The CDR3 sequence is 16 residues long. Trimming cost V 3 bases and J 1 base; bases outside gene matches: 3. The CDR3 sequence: CASSYGAGGNTGELFF. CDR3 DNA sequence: TGTGCCAGCAGTTATGGAGCGGGGGGGAACACCGGGGAGCTGTTTTTT.

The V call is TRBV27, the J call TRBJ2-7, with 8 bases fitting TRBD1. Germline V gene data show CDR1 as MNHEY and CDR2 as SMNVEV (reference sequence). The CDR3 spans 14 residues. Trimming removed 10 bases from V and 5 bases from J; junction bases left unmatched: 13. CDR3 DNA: TGTGCCACCTATAGGGACAGGTTCGTAGACGAGCAGTACTTC. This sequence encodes CATYRDRFVDEQYF.

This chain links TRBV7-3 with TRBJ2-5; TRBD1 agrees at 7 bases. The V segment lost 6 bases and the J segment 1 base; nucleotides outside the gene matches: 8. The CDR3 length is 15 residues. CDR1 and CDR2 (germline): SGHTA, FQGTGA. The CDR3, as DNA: TGTGCCAGCAGTTCAACAGGGGCCCCCCAAGAGACCCAGTACTTC. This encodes CASSSTGAPQETQYF.

CDR3 residues: CASSSRTVNTEAFF. CDR3 coding DNA: TGTGCCAGCAGTTCGCGGACAGTGAACACTGAAGCTTTCTTT. This chain uses TRBV27 with TRBJ1-1; perhaps TRBD1 as D (6 bases). The CDR3 consists of 14 residues. V lost 4 bases and J 0 bases, leaving 9 bases between the germline ends. The germline V gene has CDR1 MNHEY and CDR2 SMNVEV (reference sequence).

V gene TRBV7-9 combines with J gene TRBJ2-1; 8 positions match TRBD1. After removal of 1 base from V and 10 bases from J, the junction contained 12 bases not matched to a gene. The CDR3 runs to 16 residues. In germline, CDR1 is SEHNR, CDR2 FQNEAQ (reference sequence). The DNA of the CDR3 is TGTGCCAGCAGCTTAGTAATCCGGACAGGGCAGGGGGAGCAGTTCTTC. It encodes CASSLVIRTGQGEQFF.

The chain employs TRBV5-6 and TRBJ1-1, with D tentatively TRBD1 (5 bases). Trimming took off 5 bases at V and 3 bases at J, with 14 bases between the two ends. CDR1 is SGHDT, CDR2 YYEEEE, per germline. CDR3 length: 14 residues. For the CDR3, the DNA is TGTGCCAGCAGTGATGGATGGGGGGACACTGAAGCTTTCTTT. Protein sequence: CASSDGWGDTEAFF.

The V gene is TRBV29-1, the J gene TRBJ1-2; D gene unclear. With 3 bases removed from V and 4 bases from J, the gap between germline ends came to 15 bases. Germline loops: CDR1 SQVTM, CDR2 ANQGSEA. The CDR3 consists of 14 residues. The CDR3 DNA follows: TGCAGCGTTGAGTCGGCGGGAGTCGGCTATGGCTACACCTTC. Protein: CSVESAGVGYGYTF. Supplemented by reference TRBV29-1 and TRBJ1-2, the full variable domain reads SAVISQKPSRDICQRGTSLTIQCQVDSQVTMMFWYRQQPGQSLTLIATANQGSEATYESGFVIDKFPISRPNLTFSTLTVSNMSPEDSSIYLCSVESAGVGYGYTFGSGTRLTVV.

The CDR3, as DNA: TGCGCCAGCAGCTTCCCCGGACGGGGAGATGAAAAACTGTTTTTT. Protein: CASSFPGRGDEKLFF. V gene TRBV4-1 combines with J gene TRBJ1-4, with no clear D. This CDR3 spans 15 amino acids. Germline-derived CDR1 and CDR2 are MGHRA and YSYEKL. V was cut by 5 bases and J by 6 bases, with 16 bases left in between.

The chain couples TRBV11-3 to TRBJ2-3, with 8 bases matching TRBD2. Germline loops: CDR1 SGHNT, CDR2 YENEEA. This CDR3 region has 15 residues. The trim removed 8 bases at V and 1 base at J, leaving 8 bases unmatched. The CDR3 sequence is CASGTREFRTDTQYF. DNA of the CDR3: TGTGCCAGCGGGACTAGAGAATTTCGCACAGATACGCAGTATTTT.

The CDR3 loop is CASLDRGTGELFF. In nucleotides, the CDR3 is TGCGCCAGCCTGGACAGGGGCACCGGGGAGCTGTTTTTT. V is TRBV5-1 and J is TRBJ2-2, with 9 bases lining up with TRBD1. V lost 7 bases, J lost 4 bases, and 2 bases stayed unmatched. This CDR3 region has 13 residues. The V gene's germline CDR1 is SGHRS and CDR2 YFSETQ.

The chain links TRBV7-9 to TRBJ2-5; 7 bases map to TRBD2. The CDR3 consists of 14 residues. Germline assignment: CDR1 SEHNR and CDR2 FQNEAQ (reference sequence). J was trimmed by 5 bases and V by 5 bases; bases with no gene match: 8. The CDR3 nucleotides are TGTGCCAGCAGCCCTGCCAATAGCGGGGAGACCCAGTACTTC. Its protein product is CASSPANSGETQYF.

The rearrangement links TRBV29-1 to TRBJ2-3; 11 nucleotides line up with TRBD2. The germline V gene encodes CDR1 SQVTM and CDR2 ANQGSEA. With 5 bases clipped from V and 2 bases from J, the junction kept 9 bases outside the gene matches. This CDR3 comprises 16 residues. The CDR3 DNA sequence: TGCAGCGTTTGGGTGAGACTAGCGGGGACCACAGATACGCAGTATTTT. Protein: CSVWVRLAGTTDTQYF.

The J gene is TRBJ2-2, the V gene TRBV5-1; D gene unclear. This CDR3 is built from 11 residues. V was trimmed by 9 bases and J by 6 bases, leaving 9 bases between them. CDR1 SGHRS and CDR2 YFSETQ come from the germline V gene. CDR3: CANRVSGELFF. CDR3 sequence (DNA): TGCGCCAACCGAGTTTCCGGGGAGCTGTTTTTT.

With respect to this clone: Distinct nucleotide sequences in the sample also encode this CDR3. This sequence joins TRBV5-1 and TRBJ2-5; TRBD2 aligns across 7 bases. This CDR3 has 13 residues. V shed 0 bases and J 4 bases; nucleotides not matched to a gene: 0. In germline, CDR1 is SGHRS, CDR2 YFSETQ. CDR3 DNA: TGCGCCAGCAGCTTGGCGGGGGGAGAGACCCAGTACTTC. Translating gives CASSLAGGETQYF. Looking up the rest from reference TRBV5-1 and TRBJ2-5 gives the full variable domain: KAGVTQTPRYLIKTRGQQVTLSCSPISGHRSVSWYQQTPGQGLQFLFEYFSETQRNKGNFPGRFSGRQFSNSRSEMNVSTLELGDSALYLCASSLAGGETQYFGPGTRLLVL.

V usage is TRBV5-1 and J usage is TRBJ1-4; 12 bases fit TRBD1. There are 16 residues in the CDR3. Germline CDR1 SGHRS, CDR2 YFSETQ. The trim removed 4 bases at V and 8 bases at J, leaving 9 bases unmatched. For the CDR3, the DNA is TGCGCCAGCAGCCCGGGACAGGGGGCGCGGGCGGAAAAACTGTTTTTT. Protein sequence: CASSPGQGARAEKLFF.

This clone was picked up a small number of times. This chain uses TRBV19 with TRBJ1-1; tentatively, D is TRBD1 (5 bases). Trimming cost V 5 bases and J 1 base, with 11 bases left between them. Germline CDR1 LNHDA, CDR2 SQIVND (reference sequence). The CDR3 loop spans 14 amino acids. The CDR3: CASSSGLRNTEAFF. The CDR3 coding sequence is TGTGCCAGTAGTTCGGGACTCAGGAACACTGAAGCTTTCTTT.

The CDR3 DNA reads as TGTGCCAGCCGGGAGGATAGCAATCAGCCCCAGCATTTT. It specifies CASREDSNQPQHF. This sequence joins TRBV2 and TRBJ1-5; D gene uncertain. The ends were cut back, 8 bases at V and 0 bases at J, with 8 bases in the middle. Germline CDR1 and CDR2: SNHLY and FYNNEI. CDR3 length: 13 residues.

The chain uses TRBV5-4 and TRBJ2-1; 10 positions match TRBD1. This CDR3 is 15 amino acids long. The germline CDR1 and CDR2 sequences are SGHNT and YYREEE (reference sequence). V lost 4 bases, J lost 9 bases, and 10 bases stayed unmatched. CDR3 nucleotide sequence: TGTGCCAGCAGCGTACCGGGACAGGGGTGGGGTGAGCAGTTCTTC. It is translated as CASSVPGQGWGEQFF. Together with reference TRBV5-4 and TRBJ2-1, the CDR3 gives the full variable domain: ETGVTQSPTHLIKTRGQQVTLRCSSQSGHNTVSWYQQALGQGPQFIFQYYREEENGRGNFPPRFSGLQFPNYSSELNVNALELDDSALYLCASSVPGQGWGEQFFGPGTRLTVL.

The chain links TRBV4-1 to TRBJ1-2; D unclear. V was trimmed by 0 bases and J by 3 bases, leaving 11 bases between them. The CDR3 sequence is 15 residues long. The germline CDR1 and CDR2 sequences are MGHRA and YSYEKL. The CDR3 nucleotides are TGCGCCAGCAGCCAAGATCGGTTGGAGTACTATGGCTACACCTTC. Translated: CASSQDRLEYYGYTF.

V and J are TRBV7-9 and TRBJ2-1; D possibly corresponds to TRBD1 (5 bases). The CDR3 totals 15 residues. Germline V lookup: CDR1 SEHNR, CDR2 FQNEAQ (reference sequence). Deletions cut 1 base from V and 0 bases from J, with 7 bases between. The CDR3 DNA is TGTGCCAGCAGCTTAGGGACACTCTCCTACAATGAGCAGTTCTTC. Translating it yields CASSLGTLSYNEQFF. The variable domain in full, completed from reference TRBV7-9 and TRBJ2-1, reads DTGVSQNPRHKITKRGQNVTFRCDPISEHNRLYWYRQTLGQGPEFLTYFQNEAQLEKSRLLSDRFSAERPKGSFSTLEIQRTEQGDSAMYLCASSLGTLSYNEQFFGPGTRLTVL.